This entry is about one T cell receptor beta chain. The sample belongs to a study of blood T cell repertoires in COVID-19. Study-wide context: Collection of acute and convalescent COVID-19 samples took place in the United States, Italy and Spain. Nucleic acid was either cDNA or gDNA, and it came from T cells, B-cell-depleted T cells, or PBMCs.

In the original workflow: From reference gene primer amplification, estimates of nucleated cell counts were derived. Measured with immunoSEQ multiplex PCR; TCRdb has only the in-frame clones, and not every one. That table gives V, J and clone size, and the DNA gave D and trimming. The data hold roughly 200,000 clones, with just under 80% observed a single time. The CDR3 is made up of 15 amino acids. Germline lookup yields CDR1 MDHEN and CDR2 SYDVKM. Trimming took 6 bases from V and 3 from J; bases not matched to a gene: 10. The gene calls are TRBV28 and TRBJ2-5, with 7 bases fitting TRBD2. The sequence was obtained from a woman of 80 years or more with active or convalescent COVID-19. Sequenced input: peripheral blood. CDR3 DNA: TGTGCCAGCAGAAGAAGCGGGGCGGGGGAAGAGACCCAGTACTTC. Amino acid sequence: CASRRSGAGEETQYF.